Listed here is a single T cell receptor beta chain. The CDR3 has 13 residues. Germline-derived CDR1 and CDR2 are MNHNS and SASEGT. The V and J ends lost 4 bases and 7 bases respectively, with 11 bases between them. This PCR relied on a set of 60 Vbeta primers and 13 Jbeta primers. Per the authors' pipeline: The count from a later analysis was about 80 million unique TCR beta chains, 9 million to 12 million of them shared. The protocol was immunoSEQ multiplex PCR, while the TCRdb copy is restricted to in-frame clones and leaves out a portion. D and trimming come from the DNA, and the V and J calls and clone size come from that table. The sample has about 110,000 clones; roughly two thirds are singletons. The sample originates from a study of cytomegalovirus exposure and HLA in healthy donors. Study-wide background: There were about 85 million unique TCRs (from HLA-typed donors) in an early data release.

The V gene is TRBV6-1, the J gene TRBJ1-5; D possibly corresponds to TRBD1 (6 bases). This receptor was identified in a man aged 40-49 years in good health and CMV-seronegative. The material sequenced was PBMCs. The DNA of the CDR3 is TGTGCCAGCAGTGTAAAACAGGGACAGCCCCAGCATTTT. Translation gives CASSVKQGQPQHF.